The next 24 T cell receptor beta chains were all read from a single sample in a study of cytomegalovirus exposure and HLA in healthy donors. Sequencing used immunoSEQ multiplex PCR; TCRdb keeps in-frame clones, though not all of them. This table holds 200,000 to 250,000 clones, more than 85% found once. The specimen was PBMCs. These receptors were obtained from a man aged 18 to 30 in good health and CMV-seropositive.

The chain combines TRBV6-5 with TRBJ2-5, with 10 bases identical to TRBD1. CDR3 length equals 16 residues. J was trimmed by 5 bases and V by 2 bases; bases with no gene match: 8. Germline V lookup: CDR1 MNHEY, CDR2 SVGAGI. The CDR3 DNA follows: TGTGCCAGCAGTTACCACCCGGGACAGGGGAAGGAGACCCAGTACTTC. This encodes CASSYHPGQGKETQYF.

This CDR3 reads CASLGTSGQGEQYF. DNA of the CDR3: TGTGCCAGCCTAGGGACTAGCGGCCAGGGAGAGCAGTACTTC. The chain recombines TRBV2 with TRBJ2-7; 11 positions match TRBD2. V was pared by 8 bases and J by 7 bases, with 10 bases of the junction left unmatched. This CDR3 has 14 residues. Germline V CDR1 and CDR2: SNHLY, FYNNEI. Based on the CDR3 plus reference TRBV2 and TRBJ2-7, the full variable domain is EPEVTQTPSHQVTQMGQEVILRCVPISNHLYFYWYRQILGQKVEFLVSFYNNEISEKSEIFDDQFSVERPDGSNFTLKIRSTKLEDSAMYFCASLGTSGQGEQYFGPGTRLTVT.

The rearrangement uses TRBV5-1 and TRBJ2-3, with 10 positions matching TRBD1. This CDR3 is built from 18 residues. The ends lost 4 bases at V and 0 bases at J; junction bases unmatched: 11. Germline V CDR1 and CDR2: SGHRS, YFSETQ. In nucleotides, the CDR3 is TGCGCCAGCAGCCCCGGGACAGGGGCGTGGGGGAGCACAGATACGCAGTATTTT. Protein: CASSPGTGAWGSTDTQYF.

The chain uses TRBV5-1 and TRBJ1-2; D not certain. CDR1 and CDR2 from the germline V gene are SGHRS and YFSETQ. The CDR3 has 14 amino acids. V lost 0 bases to trimming and J lost 6 bases, with 12 bases between them. CDR3 sequence (DNA): TGCGCCAGCAGCTTGGGCACGATCGGGAATGGCTACACCTTC. Encoded protein: CASSLGTIGNGYTF.

By sample share, this clone is medium-sized. The rearrangement uses TRBV7-7 and TRBJ2-2; D not resolved. Trimming took off 1 base at V and 1 base at J, with 10 bases between the two ends. The CDR3 runs 16 residues. In germline, CDR1 is SSHAT, CDR2 FNYEAQ (reference sequence). The CDR3 here is CASSLGRQVNTGELFF. CDR3 nucleotides: TGTGCCAGCAGCTTAGGTCGTCAGGTGAACACCGGGGAGCTGTTTTTT.

The genes are TRBV28 and TRBJ2-7; D not certain. Trimming removed 2 bases from V and 2 bases from J, with 4 bases in between. The CDR3 totals 12 residues. The germline gives CDR1 MDHEN, CDR2 SYDVKM. The CDR3 spells CASSLNAYEQYF. The CDR3 nucleotides are TGTGCCAGCAGTTTAAACGCCTACGAGCAGTACTTC.

This clone was observed once. The chain is built from TRBV28 and TRBJ1-1; no reliable D call. Per the germline V gene, CDR1 is MDHEN and CDR2 is SYDVKM. CDR3 size: 11 residues. Trimming pared 4 bases from V and 9 bases from J, leaving 9 bases between. CDR3: CASSWAAKAFF. CDR3 bases: TGTGCCAGCAGTTGGGCGGCCAAAGCTTTCTTT.

The chain employs TRBV14 and TRBJ2-7; the D is unclear. CDR1 and CDR2 from the germline V gene are SGHDN and FVKESK. This CDR3 region has 11 residues. Deletions cut 4 bases from V and 4 bases from J, with 5 bases between. The CDR3 DNA reads TGTGCCAGCAGCCGGGATTACGAGCAGTACTTC. This codes for CASSRDYEQYF.

This clone was seen a single time. The genes are TRBV29-1 and TRBJ2-7, with D perhaps matching TRBD1 or TRBD2 (6 bases each). V was cut by 4 bases and J by 2 bases, with 12 bases left in between. CDR1 and CDR2 (germline): SQVTM, ANQGSEA. The CDR3 extends over 13 amino acids. Written as DNA, the CDR3 is TGCAGCGTTGCCGGGGGCCTGGCCTACGAGCAGTACTTC. Encoded protein: CSVAGGLAYEQYF.

The rearrangement links TRBV6-5 to TRBJ2-3; D possibly corresponds to TRBD2 (5 bases). Germline V lookup: CDR1 MNHEY, CDR2 SVGAGI. The germline V and J ends were trimmed by 0 bases and 6 bases, with 7 bases remaining between them. The CDR3 is made up of 13 amino acids. In nucleotides, the CDR3 is TGTGCCAGCAGTTACTCGGAGGTGGATACGCAGTATTTT. It codes for CASSYSEVDTQYF.

V usage is TRBV29-1 and J usage is TRBJ1-1, with TRBD1 matching 8 bases. The V and J ends lost 7 bases and 12 bases, in that order; junction bases with no gene match: 10. The germline V gene encodes CDR1 SQVTM and CDR2 ANQGSEA. This CDR3 has 11 residues. CDR3 in amino acids: CSGKDRAGSFF. As DNA, the CDR3 is TGCAGCGGGAAGGACAGGGCAGGATCTTTCTTT.

CDR3 nucleotides: TGTGCCAGCAGTGCGACCGGGACAGACGGCTACACCTTC. It translates to CASSATGTDGYTF. This sequence joins TRBV28 and TRBJ1-2, with 7 nucleotides matching TRBD1. The CDR3 has 13 residues. CDR1 MDHEN and CDR2 SYDVKM come from the germline V gene. With 5 bases clipped from V and 8 bases from J, the junction kept 8 bases outside the gene matches.

V is TRBV25-1 and J is TRBJ1-3; no firm D call. The ends were cut back, 3 bases at V and 1 base at J, with 10 bases in the middle. This CDR3 comprises 15 residues. Looked up from germline, CDR1 is MGHDK and CDR2 is SYGVNS. This CDR3 reads CASSDSSISGNTIYF. The DNA of the CDR3 is TGTGCCAGCAGTGATTCGAGCATTTCTGGAAACACCATATATTTT.

This chain joins TRBV9 and TRBJ2-7; TRBD1 agrees at 9 bases. With V trimmed by 4 bases and J by 0 bases, 8 bases remained unmatched. CDR3 length: 16 amino acids. Germline CDR1 reads SGDLS; CDR2 reads YYNGEE. The chain's CDR3 is CASSPTGTGSSYEQYF. CDR3 nucleotides: TGTGCCAGCAGCCCCACCGGGACAGGGAGCTCCTACGAGCAGTACTTC.

This clone came up once. This chain connects TRBV5-6 to TRBJ1-1, with D possibly matching TRBD1 (5 bases). The CDR3 length is 12 residues. The V gene lost 2 bases and the J gene lost 5 bases, with 7 bases spanning the gap. Per the germline V gene, CDR1 is SGHDT and CDR2 is YYEEEE. The CDR3 protein is CASSFQGTEAFF. DNA for the CDR3: TGTGCCAGCAGCTTTCAGGGAACTGAAGCTTTCTTT.

This clone occurred once. The rearrangement joins TRBV6-1 to TRBJ2-1; D possibly corresponds to TRBD1 (6 bases). Trimming shortened V by 8 bases and J by 11 bases, and 22 bases separated the two germline ends. The germline CDR1 and CDR2 sequences are MNHNS and SASEGT. The CDR3 spans 14 residues. CDR3 loop: CASPPPRTGPQQFF. The CDR3 region has the DNA TGTGCCAGCCCACCGCCGAGAACAGGGCCACAGCAGTTCTTC.

The chain uses TRBV4-3 and TRBJ1-1; 8 bases match TRBD1. Germline loops: CDR1 LGHNA, CDR2 YSLEER. The CDR3 totals 15 residues. The V segment lost 3 bases and the J segment 6 bases; nucleotides outside the gene matches: 9. The CDR3 reads CASSQTDRERAEAFF. CDR3 DNA: TGCGCCAGCAGCCAGACGGACAGGGAACGTGCTGAAGCTTTCTTT.

This clone was found once. V is TRBV6-5 and J is TRBJ2-2; D ambiguous. Trimming pared 0 bases from V and 8 bases from J, leaving 4 bases between. CDR1 and CDR2 (germline): MNHEY, SVGAGI. This CDR3 has 12 amino acids. This CDR3 reads CASSYSTGELFF. DNA for the CDR3: TGTGCCAGCAGTTACTCGACTGGGGAGCTGTTTTTT.

The chain uses TRBV6-5 and TRBJ2-2; no definite D call. Germline values: CDR1 MNHEY, CDR2 SVGAGI. The V end lost 6 bases, the J end lost 17 bases, and 19 bases lay between the germline ends. CDR3 length: 12 amino acids. The CDR3, as DNA: TGTGCCAGCAGAAACCAGTATGGGCACGGCTTTTTT. It translates to CASRNQYGHGFF.

The chain has TRBV25-1 and TRBJ2-7; 10 nucleotides align to TRBD2. Germline CDR1 reads MGHDK; CDR2 reads SYGVNS. V lost 6 bases, J lost 0 bases, and 5 bases stayed unmatched. The CDR3 runs 15 residues. This CDR3 is CASRSSGSSSYEQYF. DNA for the CDR3: TGTGCCAGCAGGTCTAGCGGGAGTAGCTCCTACGAGCAGTACTTC.

The chain is built from TRBV7-2 and TRBJ2-7, with D uncertain. With 1 base removed from V and 2 bases from J, the gap between germline ends came to 12 bases. Germline V gene lookup returns CDR1 SGHTA and CDR2 FQGNSA. There are 15 residues in the CDR3. DNA for the CDR3: TGTGCCAGCAGCTTAGAGATTAGTGAGACCTACGAGCAGTACTTC. Protein: CASSLEISETYEQYF.

The chain couples TRBV6-5 to TRBJ2-3, with a weak D call TRBD2 (5 bases). Germline assignment: CDR1 MNHEY and CDR2 SVGAGI. Trimming took 6 bases from V and 0 from J, leaving 7 bases between them. The CDR3 consists of 13 residues. The CDR3 DNA reads TGTGCCAGCAGGGACTTAAGCACAGATACGCAGTATTTT. It specifies CASRDLSTDTQYF.

V usage is TRBV5-1 and J usage is TRBJ2-5; TRBD1 aligns across 9 bases. V lost 4 bases to trimming and J lost 5 bases; unmatched junction nucleotides: 9. The length of the CDR3 is 15 residues. The germline V gene has CDR1 SGHRS and CDR2 YFSETQ. The CDR3 DNA reads TGCGCCAGCAGCGAACCCGGGACAGGGTCGGAGACCCAGTACTTC. Protein: CASSEPGTGSETQYF. Drawing the rest from reference TRBV5-1 and TRBJ2-5, the complete variable domain is KAGVTQTPRYLIKTRGQQVTLSCSPISGHRSVSWYQQTPGQGLQFLFEYFSETQRNKGNFPGRFSGRQFSNSRSEMNVSTLELGDSALYLCASSEPGTGSETQYFGPGTRLLVL.

This chain connects TRBV30 to TRBJ2-5, with TRBD2 matching over 11 bases. V was pared by 0 bases and J by 6 bases, with 9 bases of the junction left unmatched. Per germline, CDR1 GTSNPN and CDR2 SVGIG (reference sequence). The CDR3 is made up of 16 amino acids. CDR3 amino acids: CAWSVLVGLADKTQYF. CDR3 DNA: TGTGCCTGGAGTGTACTTGTGGGACTAGCGGACAAGACCCAGTACTTC.